What follows is one T cell receptor beta chain and its context. From the germline J gene comes the end of the CDR3, since the read stops 3 residues before it. Germline V gene sequence: CDR1 PRHDT, CDR2 FYEKMQ (reference sequence). The J segment lost 0 bases and the V segment lost 0 bases, leaving 5 bases of the junction unmatched. The CDR3 is 17 amino acids. Method: immunoSEQ multiplex PCR; TCRdb's copy keeps in-frame clones and lacks some. The sample features approximately 37,000 clones, with roughly 6.8% in its top ten. This entry is derived from a study of T cells in women clearing cervical HPV infection. About the study: Cases: HPV16-related CIN3 or worse on histology, a couple of invasive cancers.

This rearrangement joins TRBV13 to TRBJ2-3, with TRBD2 matching over 8 bases. The clonotype was recovered from a woman between 18 and 70 years old with a cervical HPV16 infection that either progressed to CIN3+ or cleared (not recorded which). The sample taken for sequencing was blood buffy coat. The CDR3 reads CASSLGQRGGSTDTQYF. The sequenced CDR3 bases are TGTGCCAGCAGCTTAGGCCAACGGGGGGGTAGCACAGATACG.